This T cell receptor (beta chain) originates from a study of T cell responses to AZD1222 COVID-19 vaccine. Clones were read by immunoSEQ multiplex PCR, and TCRdb kept only the in-frame ones, dropping some. The table includes approximately 150,000 clones, approximately 90% detected once. Notes on this clone: No antigen is known for it.

Germline CDR1 KGHSH, CDR2 LQKENI. Deletions cut 5 bases from V and 0 bases from J, with 16 bases between. The CDR3 totals 16 residues. Points from the study as a whole: Targeting of unmutated variant regions was reportedly seen in nearly half of spike-specific TCRs. CD4 TCRs linked to vaccination spanned spike, dominating at 160-218 and 743-854. White British donors predominated, females outnumbered males, and clonal diversity was possibly underestimated.

The origin of this receptor is an adult in good health. The sample here was peripheral blood, taken on day 0 of MenACWY control vaccination. The rearrangement uses TRBV18 and TRBJ1-1; D possibly corresponds to TRBD1 (6 bases). The CDR3 spells CASSRGTPSMNTEAFF. The CDR3 DNA reads as TGTGCCAGCTCAAGGGGGACACCTTCGATGAACACTGAAGCTTTCTTT. Together with reference TRBV18 and TRBJ1-1, the CDR3 gives the full variable domain: NAGVMQNPRHLVRRRGQEARLRCSPMKGHSHVYWYRQLPEEGLKFMVYLQKENIIDESGMPKERFSAEFPKEGPSILRIQQVVRGDSAAYFCASSRGTPSMNTEAFFGQGTRLTVV.